These T cell receptor beta chains were read from a single sample in a study of OX40 agonist ivuxolimab in advanced cancers. Here immunoSEQ multiplex PCR was the method, and the copy in TCRdb shows in-frame clones only, minus some. There are about 14,000 clones in the sample; roughly 92% occur only once, and approximately 23% lies in the top ten. Here the sequenced sample was CD4+ or CD8+ T cells sorted from blood, taken in a trial of the OX40 agonist ivuxolimab. All receptors come from an adult with an advanced solid tumor such as melanoma, head and neck, liver or kidney cancer. Both conserved end residues are part of each CDR3. Each record gives: D gene, V gene, CDR3 length, J gene, clone size, CDR3 protein, CDR3 DNA. D genes are given only for firm matches. Clone size is given for some rows only: seen once, a few or many times, or a class if the clone is expanded.

TRBD1	TRBV23-1	15	TRBJ2-2	NA	CASRTGQGETGELFF	TGCGCCAGCAGAACGGGACAGGGAGAAACCGGGGAGCTGTTTTTT
TRBD2	TRBV6-5	16	TRBJ2-7	NA	CASSYSPSGDLYEQYF	TGTGCCAGCAGTTACTCGCCTAGCGGGGACCTCTACGAGCAGTACTTC
NA	TRBV19	18	TRBJ2-3	NA	CASSIPTDTIVPSYTQYF	TGTGCCAGTAGTATCCCGACGGACACGATCGTCCCAAGTTATACGCAGTATTTT
NA	TRBV9	12	TRBJ2-7	NA	CASSVGGNEQYF	TGTGCCAGCAGCGTAGGAGGGAACGAGCAGTACTTC
NA	TRBV9	15	TRBJ2-1	NA	CASSVALGLLNEQFF	TGTGCCAGCAGCGTGGCCTTGGGTCTACTCAATGAGCAGTTCTTC
TRBD1	TRBV6-6	14	TRBJ1-5	NA	CASSYDRGSQPQHF	TGTGCCAGCAGTTACGACAGGGGTAGTCAGCCCCAGCATTTT
TRBD1	TRBV2	12	TRBJ1-1	NA	CASIQGGTEAFF	TGTGCCAGCATTCAGGGGGGGACTGAAGCTTTCTTT
NA	TRBV30	12	TRBJ1-1	NA	CAWSMANTEAFF	TGTGCCTGGAGTATGGCGAACACTGAAGCTTTCTTT
NA	TRBV5-4	15	TRBJ2-3	NA	CASSLGGTSTDTQYF	TGTGCCAGCAGCTTGGGGGGGACTAGCACAGATACGCAGTATTTT
NA	TRBV16	18	TRBJ2-4	NA	CASSPKRSGAHFKNIQYF	TGTGCCAGCAGCCCGAAAAGGTCAGGGGCTCACTTCAAAAACATTCAGTACTTC
NA	TRBV7-7	14	TRBJ1-1	NA	CASSASRGSAEAFF	TGTGCCAGCAGCGCCTCCAGGGGATCCGCTGAAGCTTTCTTT
TRBD2	TRBV27	15	TRBJ2-1	NA	CASSPGTSGRNEQFF	TGTGCCAGCAGCCCCGGGACTAGCGGGAGGAATGAGCAGTTCTTC
TRBD2	TRBV6-1	15	TRBJ2-7	once	CASSDPLAGLYEQYF	TGTGCCAGCAGTGATCCCCTAGCGGGACTCTACGAGCAGTACTTC
TRBD2	TRBV19	14	TRBJ2-1	NA	CASTLAGSMDEQFF	TGTGCCAGTACTCTAGCGGGAAGTATGGATGAGCAGTTCTTC
TRBD2	TRBV15	16	TRBJ2-2	NA	CATSTLGGGSTGELFF	TGTGCCACCAGCACCCTCGGCGGGGGGAGCACCGGGGAGCTGTTTTTT
NA	TRBV5-3	17	TRBJ2-7	NA	CARSLVGQVLRCYEQYF	TGTGCCAGAAGCTTGGTCGGGCAGGTGCTACGGTGCTACGAGCAGTACTTC
NA	TRBV28	15	TRBJ1-1	NA	CASSLEVTVNTEAFF	TGTGCCAGCAGTTTAGAGGTGACGGTGAACACTGAAGCTTTCTTT
NA	TRBV28	13	TRBJ2-7	NA	CASGSSSNYEQYF	TGTGCCAGCGGTAGCTCGTCGAACTACGAGCAGTACTTC
NA	TRBV19	13	TRBJ2-7	NA	CASSIGSKDEQYF	TGTGCCAGTAGTATTGGCAGTAAAGACGAGCAGTACTTC
NA	TRBV9	13	TRBJ2-7	NA	CATSPGLAAEQYF	TGTGCCACCTCCCCAGGCCTGGCGGCCGAGCAGTACTTC
NA	TRBV7-9	15	TRBJ1-4	NA	CASSSVGSTNEKLFF	TGTGCCAGCAGCTCTGTCGGATCAACTAATGAAAAACTGTTTTTT
NA	TRBV19	14	TRBJ2-7	once	CASSRVESSYEQYF	TGTGCCAGTAGTCGAGTGGAGAGCTCCTACGAGCAGTACTTC
NA	TRBV6-1	16	TRBJ2-7	NA	CASSEGPTGGDGEQYF	TGTGCCAGCAGTGAAGGGCCGACAGGAGGGGATGGGGAGCAGTACTTC